The 4 T cell receptor beta chains presented below share a single source sample, sequenced in a study of T cells after yellow fever vaccination. Using its own MiXCR run on the 5' RACE reads, TCRdb lists one record per CDR3 protein. The sample consists of 110,000 to 150,000 distinct CDR3 sequences, about 7% of them appearing once. The sample was CD4+ T cells sorted from PBMCs, taken 10 days after the yellow fever booster vaccination. These receptors originate from a man aged 30 to 39 who received the YFV17D yellow fever vaccine.

This clonotype showed up many times. The chain uses TRBV5-1 and TRBJ2-1, with 8 bases lining up with TRBD2. V shed 2 bases and J 4 bases; nucleotides not matched to a gene: 2. The germline gives CDR1 SGHRS, CDR2 YFSETQ. The length of the CDR3 is 14 residues. In DNA, the CDR3 is TGCGCCAGCAGCTTCCGGGAGGGGTACAATGAGCAGTTCTTC. Protein: CASSFREGYNEQFF.

At least ten counts were recorded for this clonotype. The genes are TRBV11-2 and TRBJ1-1; D gene unclear. V lost 1 base and J 3 bases, leaving 6 bases between the germline ends. The germline CDR1 and CDR2 sequences are SGHAT and FQNNGV. The length of the CDR3 is 13 residues. The chain's CDR3 is CASSLVFYTEAFF. CDR3 bases: TGTGCCAGCAGCTTAGTTTTTTACACTGAAGCTTTCTTT.

At least ten counts were recorded for this clonotype. The J gene is TRBJ1-1, the V gene TRBV12-3 or TRBV12-4; D is unresolved. The CDR3 is 13 amino acids. The V end lost 3 bases, the J end lost 2 bases, and 7 bases lay between the germline ends. The CDR3 is CASSLMANTEAFF. The CDR3 DNA reads as TGTGCCAGCAGTTTGATGGCTAACACTGAAGCTTTCTTT.

This clonotype has at least ten counts. This sequence joins TRBV20-1 and TRBJ2-5, with unresolved D. The CDR3 contains 11 residues. Per germline, CDR1 DFQATT and CDR2 SNEGSKA (reference sequence). The V end lost 7 bases, the J end lost 2 bases, and 8 bases lay between the germline ends. The CDR3 loop is CSDVYQETQYF. The CDR3 DNA reads as TGCAGTGATGTCTATCAAGAGACCCAGTACTTC.